What follows describes a single T cell receptor (beta chain). Antigen unknown. This specimen belongs to a study of early T cells in non-severe SARS-CoV-2 infection. Study-wide results and caveats: Using VDJdb, the matching emphasized anti-spike CD8 responses while missing private and CD4 specificities.

The CDR3 consists of 14 residues. Between the trimmed V and J ends, which lost 5 bases and 5 bases, there was a span of 15 bases. Germline lookup yields CDR1 SGHTA and CDR2 FQGTGA. Individual cDNA molecules received unique molecular identifiers. TCRdb re-called the 5' RACE reads with MiXCR, one entry per CDR3 protein. The repertoire holds roughly 90,000 distinct CDR3 sequences, roughly 14% seen once, with 0.58% in the top ten. The sample taken for sequencing was whole blood. V and J are TRBV7-3 and TRBJ2-5; maybe TRBD1 (5 bases). The sequence was collected from an adult who was a healthcare worker with PCR-confirmed SARS-CoV-2 infection or an uninfected control (not recorded which). CDR3 nucleotides: TGTGCCAGCAGCCTATCCAGGGAAGGGGAGACCCAGTACTTC. This encodes CASSLSREGETQYF.